These T cell receptor beta chains were read from a single sample in a study of PD-L1 blockade in urothelial cancer. Here immunoSEQ multiplex PCR was the method, and the copy in TCRdb shows in-frame clones only, minus some. The sample carries about 88,000 clones, 85% to 95% recorded once. This material consisted of PBMCs, taken around atezolizumab (anti-PD-L1) treatment. These receptors were collected from a man in his 60s with urothelial cancer. Both conserved end residues are part of each CDR3. The D gene is left open where the match is weak. Part of the rows lack a size; the others show once, few, many or a class for expanded clones.

NA | TRBJ2-5 | NA | TRBV29-1 | TGCAGCGTTGGAGACGCGGAAGAGACCCAGTACTTC | CSVGDAEETQYF
NA | TRBJ2-7 | TRBD1 | TRBV7-2 | TGTGCCAGCAGCTTAGCGCTCGGGACAGGGACCTACGAGCAGTACTTC | CASSLALGTGTYEQYF
NA | TRBJ2-3 | NA | TRBV6-5 | TGTGCCAGCAGTTACGGACAGAGCCGCACAGATACGCAGTATTTT | CASSYGQSRTDTQYF
NA | TRBJ2-7 | TRBD2 | TRBV5-1 | TGCGCCAGCAGCTCGGGACTAGCAAACGAGCAGTACTTC | CASSSGLANEQYF
NA | TRBJ1-4 | TRBD1 | TRBV18 | TGTGCCAGCTCACCAGGGACAGAGAATGAAAAACTGTTTTTT | CASSPGTENEKLFF
NA | TRBJ1-1 | NA | TRBV5-1 | TGCGCCACCCAGAACACTGAAGCTTTCTTT | CATQNTEAFF
NA | TRBJ2-4 | TRBD1 | TRBV30 | TGTGCCTACTCCGGGACAGGAACCAAAAACATTCAGTACTTC | CAYSGTGTKNIQYF
NA | TRBJ2-7 | TRBD2 | TRBV7-2 | TGTGCCAGCAGCTCCGGGACTAGACTACCCTACGAGCAGTACTTC | CASSSGTRLPYEQYF
NA | TRBJ2-3 | TRBD1 | TRBV19 | TGTGCCAGTAGCGACAGGGGATGGAGGGCCCCCAGCACAGATACGCAGTATTTT | CASSDRGWRAPSTDTQYF
NA | TRBJ2-1 | TRBD1 | TRBV5-1 | TGCGCCAGCAGCTTCGACAGGGGCAATGAGCAGTTCTTC | CASSFDRGNEQFF
NA | TRBJ2-2 | NA | TRBV11-2 | TGTGCCAGCAGCCCGATAGGAGGGACCGGGGAGCTGTTTTTT | CASSPIGGTGELFF
NA | TRBJ2-1 | NA | TRBV6-5 | TGTGCCAGCAGTTCTCTTTGGCCAGGGGGGTACAATGAGCAGTTCTTC | CASSSLWPGGYNEQFF
NA | TRBJ2-1 | NA | TRBV6-4 | TGTGCCAGCAGTGAGAACAGAAACAATGAGCAGTTCTTC | CASSENRNNEQFF
once | TRBJ2-1 | NA | TRBV28 | TGTGCCAGCAGAGAGGCTAGCAGCCGCTCCTACAATGAGCAGTTCTTC | CASREASSRSYNEQFF
NA | TRBJ2-7 | TRBD1 | TRBV28 | TGTGCCAGCAGTCCGGTCGGGCTAAGGGACAGCCCTTACTACGAGCAGTACTTC | CASSPVGLRDSPYYEQYF
NA | TRBJ2-1 | TRBD2 | TRBV5-1 | TGCGCCAGCAGCGACACAGCGGGAGGGCCCGAGCAGTTCTTC | CASSDTAGGPEQFF
NA | TRBJ1-2 | NA | TRBV7-8 | TGTGCCAGCAGCCCCGTGGAGTATGGCTACACCTTC | CASSPVEYGYTF
NA | TRBJ2-2 | TRBD2 | TRBV10-1 | TGCGCCAGCAGCGCCGGACTAGCGGGGATCGGGGAGCTGTTTTTT | CASSAGLAGIGELFF
NA | TRBJ1-1 | TRBD1 | TRBV28 | TGTGCCACCTCCTTGGACAGGGCCACTGAAGCTTTCTTT | CATSLDRATEAFF
NA | TRBJ1-5 | NA | TRBV7-2 | TGTGCCAGCAGCCGCACCAGACAGGATCAGCCCCAGCATTTT | CASSRTRQDQPQHF
once | TRBJ2-7 | NA | TRBV29-1 | TGCAGCGTTTCAGGAGGGAGCGAGCAGTACTTC | CSVSGGSEQYF
NA | TRBJ1-5 | NA | TRBV27 | TGTGCCAGCAGTTTCGAGGGTCAGCCCCAGCATTTT | CASSFEGQPQHF
NA | TRBJ2-7 | NA | TRBV11-2 | TGTGCCAGCAGCTTTAGGGAGGTGAACGAGCAGTACTTC | CASSFREVNEQYF
NA | TRBJ2-3 | NA | TRBV4-3 | TGCGCCAGCAGCCTGGGGCGGGGACCAGATACGCAGTATTTT | CASSLGRGPDTQYF
NA | TRBJ2-5 | NA | TRBV11-2 | TGTGCCAGCAGCTCAGGGTCCGTAGAGACCCAGTACTTC | CASSSGSVETQYF
few | TRBJ2-7 | TRBD2 | TRBV29-1 | TGCAGCGTTGGGACTAGCGGGGGTTCCTACGAGCAGTACTTC | CSVGTSGGSYEQYF
NA | TRBJ1-1 | NA | TRBV18 | TGTGCCAGCTCACCTGTCCAAACGGGGACTGAAGCTTTCTTT | CASSPVQTGTEAFF
NA | TRBJ1-4 | TRBD1 | TRBV6-5 | TGTGCCAGCAGTTCGAACAGGGGGACAAGCGAAAAACTGTTTTTT | CASSSNRGTSEKLFF
NA | TRBJ2-7 | TRBD2 | TRBV5-1 | TGCGCCAGCAGCTTAGGACTAGCGGGAGCCAACGAGCAGTACTTC | CASSLGLAGANEQYF
NA | TRBJ2-3 | NA | TRBV9 | TGTGCCAGCAGCGCCGGTACAGATACGCAGTATTTT | CASSAGTDTQYF
NA | TRBJ2-1 | TRBD2 | TRBV9 | TGTGCCAGCAGCGGACTAGCGGGGAGAGACAATGAGCAGTTCTTC | CASSGLAGRDNEQFF
NA | TRBJ2-3 | NA | TRBV4-2 | TGTGCCAGCAGCCCTTTTAGGGGGGGAAGCACAGATACGCAGTATTTT | CASSPFRGGSTDTQYF
NA | TRBJ2-1 | TRBD1 | TRBV5-1 | TGCGCCAGCAGCTTTGAAGGGACAGGGGGTGACTATGAGCAGTTCTTC | CASSFEGTGGDYEQFF
NA | TRBJ1-5 | NA | TRBV11-2 | TGTGCCAGCAGCTCTACCAGGGGTTCCCCGGGTCAGCCCCAGCATTTT | CASSSTRGSPGQPQHF
NA | TRBJ1-2 | TRBD1 | TRBV6-5 | TGTGCCAGCAGTTCGTCGACAGGGGGCAAAGGCTATGGCTACACCTTC | CASSSSTGGKGYGYTF
NA | TRBJ1-1 | NA | TRBV29-1 | TGCAGCGTTATCAACAGGGTACCCGAAACTGAAGCTTTCTTT | CSVINRVPETEAFF
NA | TRBJ2-3 | TRBD2 | TRBV6-5 | TGTGCCAGCAGCAAACGGGAGGGGGCAGATACGCAGTATTTT | CASSKREGADTQYF
NA | TRBJ2-7 | TRBD2 | TRBV28 | TGTGCCAGCAGCCAAGCTGGACTAGCGGGAAAGGGTGAGCAGTACTTC | CASSQAGLAGKGEQYF
NA | TRBJ2-2 | TRBD2 | TRBV18 | TGTGCCAGCTCACCAGCGGGAGGCGTCACCGGGGAGCTGTTTTTT | CASSPAGGVTGELFF
NA | TRBJ1-1 | NA | TRBV5-4 | TGTGCCAGCAGCCCCGACAGCTTGAACACTGAAGCTTTCTTT | CASSPDSLNTEAFF
NA | TRBJ2-7 | TRBD2 | TRBV28 | TGTGCCAGCAGGACTAGCGGGGTCGTAGAGCAGTACTTC | CASRTSGVVEQYF
NA | TRBJ2-7 | NA | TRBV28 | TGTGCCAGCAGTTTAGTCGACAGGACGTTCTCCTACGAGCAGTACTTC | CASSLVDRTFSYEQYF
NA | TRBJ1-4 | TRBD1 | TRBV5-4 | TGTGCCAGCAGCCTGGCCCCGACAGGGAAAAATGAAAAACTGTTTTTT | CASSLAPTGKNEKLFF
NA | TRBJ1-1 | TRBD1 | TRBV9 | TGTGCCAGCAGCGTAGGAGGGACAGCAAACACTGAAGCTTTCTTT | CASSVGGTANTEAFF
few | TRBJ2-7 | TRBD1 | TRBV19 | TGTGCCAGTAGTAGGACAGGCCTTTACGAGCAGTACTTC | CASSRTGLYEQYF
NA | TRBJ1-2 | TRBD1 | TRBV18 | TGTGCCAGCTCCCGGGACAGCAACTATGGCTACACCTTC | CASSRDSNYGYTF
NA | TRBJ2-7 | NA | TRBV11-2 | TGTGCCAGCAGGTATCTAGGCTCCTACGAGCAGTACTTC | CASRYLGSYEQYF
NA | TRBJ2-3 | TRBD2 | TRBV2 | TGTGCCAGCTGGGGAGGGGGCACAGATACGCAGTATTTT | CASWGGGTDTQYF
once | TRBJ2-2 | TRBD1 | TRBV9 | TGTGCCAGCAGCCCAGGGGGCTCGACGAACACCGGGGAGCTGTTTTTT | CASSPGGSTNTGELFF
once | TRBJ2-7 | TRBD1 | TRBV28 | TGTGCCAGCAGCCGGACAGGGTTGGGGGAGCAGTACTTC | CASSRTGLGEQYF